This T cell receptor (beta chain) was found in a study of T cell responses to AZD1222 COVID-19 vaccine. Across the study: Second-dose groups at about 4 or about 12 weeks were pooled.

Note on this clone: The antigen remains undetermined.

Data came from immunoSEQ multiplex PCR; TCRdb stores just in-frame clones and leaves some out. This sample carries about 130,000 clones, approximately 85% of them seen once, and the ten largest clones take around 1.6%. Study-level results: Dominant at 160-218 and 743-854, vaccine-associated CD4 TCRs also spanned spike. Of spike-specific TCRs, nearly half reportedly target regions left unmutated in variants. The sample set comprised mostly white British donors with more females, and clonal diversity was possibly underestimated.

This CDR3 comprises 15 residues. Germline V gene lookup returns CDR1 MNHEY and CDR2 SVGAGI. The J segment lost 3 bases and the V segment lost 6 bases, leaving 5 bases of the junction unmatched. The clonotype comes from an adult in good health. The specimen was peripheral blood, collected on day 0 of AZD1222 vaccination. This chain uses TRBV6-5 with TRBJ2-1; the match to TRBD2 covers 10 bases. CDR3 DNA: TGTGCCAGCAGCAATAGCGGGGGGCTCTACAATGAGCAGTTCTTC. It translates to CASSNSGGLYNEQFF.